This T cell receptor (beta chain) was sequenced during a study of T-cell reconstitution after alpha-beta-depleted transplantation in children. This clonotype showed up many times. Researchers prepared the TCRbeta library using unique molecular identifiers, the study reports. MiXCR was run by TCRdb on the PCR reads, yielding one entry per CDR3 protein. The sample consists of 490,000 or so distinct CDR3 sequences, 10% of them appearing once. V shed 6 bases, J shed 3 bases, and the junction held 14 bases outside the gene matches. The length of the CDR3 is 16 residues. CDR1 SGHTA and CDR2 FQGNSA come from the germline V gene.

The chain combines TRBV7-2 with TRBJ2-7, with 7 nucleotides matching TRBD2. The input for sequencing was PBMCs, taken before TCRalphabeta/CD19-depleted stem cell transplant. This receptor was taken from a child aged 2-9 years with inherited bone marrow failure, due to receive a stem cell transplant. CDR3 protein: CASSRLRSGYGYEQYF. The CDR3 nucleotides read TGTGCCAGCAGTCGACTCCGTAGCGGGTACGGCTACGAGCAGTACTTC.